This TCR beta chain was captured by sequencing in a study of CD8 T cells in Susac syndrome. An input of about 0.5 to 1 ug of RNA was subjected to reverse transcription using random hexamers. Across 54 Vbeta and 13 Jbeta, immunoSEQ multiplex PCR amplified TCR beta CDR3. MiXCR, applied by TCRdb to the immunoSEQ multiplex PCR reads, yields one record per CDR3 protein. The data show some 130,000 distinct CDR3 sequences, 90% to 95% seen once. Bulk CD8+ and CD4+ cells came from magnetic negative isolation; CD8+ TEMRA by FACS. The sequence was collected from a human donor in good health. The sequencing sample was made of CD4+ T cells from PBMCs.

The CDR3 sequence: CASRLQGGMNTGELFF. Here the CDR3 DNA reads TGTGCCAGCAGGTTACAGGGAGGGATGAACACCGGGGAGCTGTTTTTT. J is TRBJ2-2 and V is TRBV7-9; D might be TRBD2 (7 bases). Trimming pared 6 bases from V and 1 base from J, leaving 15 bases between. The CDR3 has 16 residues. Germline values: CDR1 SEHNR, CDR2 FQNEAQ (reference sequence). Complete variable domain (other parts from reference TRBV7-9 and TRBJ2-2): DTGVSQNPRHKITKRGQNVTFRCDPISEHNRLYWYRQTLGQGPEFLTYFQNEAQLEKSRLLSDRFSAERPKGSFSTLEIQRTEQGDSAMYLCASRLQGGMNTGELFFGEGSRLTVL.